This TCR beta chain is drawn from a study of T cells expressing NK-cell markers. Whole-study results and caveats: The CD3+CD56-NKG2C+ fraction was also led by these clonotypes in a few donors.

A word on this clonotype: Antigen specificity is unknown.

The TCR beta cDNA came from 5'RACE template switching with UMIs. TCRdb derives one entry per CDR3 protein from the 5' RACE reads, leaving out DNA. This repertoire includes around 180,000 distinct CDR3 sequences. The source of this sequence is a man aged 18 to 69 in good health. The sequenced material came from blood T cells: a sorted CD56 or NKG2C T cell subset, CD4+ or CD8+ T cells, or bulk PBMC T cells (not recorded which).

The CDR3 sequence is CASSEALPGFNEKLFF. The chain links TRBV7-9 to TRBJ1-4; TCRdb reports TRBD1, a call that lacks DNA to check it against. This CDR3 has 16 amino acids. Germline CDR1 and CDR2: SEHNR and FQNEAQ (reference sequence).